This record looks at one T cell receptor beta chain sequence and its context. There are 16 residues in the CDR3. Unmatched junction bases numbered 13, after V lost 5 bases and J lost 10 bases. Germline V gene lookup returns CDR1 MNHEY and CDR2 SMNVEV (reference sequence). Per the authors' pipeline: Amplification with reference gene primers provided the estimates of nucleated cell counts. Libraries were prepared by immunoSEQ multiplex PCR; TCRdb keeps only in-frame clonotypes and omits some of them. From that table come the V and J calls and clone size; the DNA was used to work out D and trimming. The sample contains some 130,000 clones, 88% of which appear only once. This specimen comes from a study of blood T cell repertoires in COVID-19. Across the whole study: The United States, Italy and Spain were the sources of the acute and convalescent COVID-19 samples. The cDNA or gDNA used as material had been derived from T cells, B-cell-depleted T cells, or PBMCs.

This chain connects TRBV27 to TRBJ1-6; TRBD1 matches at 8 bases. Sequencing was performed on peripheral blood. The TCR comes from a man aged 50-59 years with acute or convalescent COVID-19. CDR3 DNA: TGTGCCAGCAGTCCCCGAACGACAGGGGCAGACTCACCCCTCCACTTT. Encoded protein: CASSPRTTGADSPLHF.